The 8 T cell receptor beta chains listed next were all sequenced from one sample in a study of blood T cell repertoires in COVID-19. Sequenced by immunoSEQ multiplex PCR; TCRdb stores in-frame clones only, minus some. Of under 200,000 clones in the sample, about 90% were seen once. The sample consisted of peripheral blood. All receptors come from a man in his sixties with active or convalescent COVID-19.

The rearrangement uses TRBV3-1 (or the pseudogene TRBV3-2) and TRBJ2-7; TRBD1 matches at 7 bases. There are 14 residues in the CDR3. V lost 2 bases and J lost 5; bases outside the gene matches: 6. Germline V CDR1 and CDR2: LGHDT, YNNKEL (reference sequence). The CDR3 spells CASSQRQGVHEQYF. The CDR3 DNA sequence: TGTGCCAGCAGCCAACGACAGGGTGTCCACGAGCAGTACTTC.

The V gene is TRBV5-1, the J gene TRBJ1-5, with TRBD1 as a possible D gene (5 bases). In germline, CDR1 is SGHRS, CDR2 YFSETQ. V was cut by 4 bases and J by 8 bases, with 13 bases left in between. The CDR3 contains 13 residues. The CDR3 nucleotides read TGCGCCAGCAGCCGTAATACGGGGGAGCCCCAGCATTTT. Its translation is CASSRNTGEPQHF.

The chain carries TRBV7-3 and TRBJ1-1; TRBD1 might be the D (5 bases). V lost 4 bases and J 11 bases, leaving 20 bases between the germline ends. The germline V gene encodes CDR1 SGHTA and CDR2 FQGTGA. This CDR3 is 14 amino acids long. CDR3 protein: CASSSTHQGGIAFF. As DNA, the CDR3 is TGTGCCAGCAGCTCTACTCATCAGGGTGGTATTGCTTTCTTT.

The chain links TRBV3-1 (or the pseudogene TRBV3-2) to TRBJ1-3; D remains unclear. V dropped 4 bases and J dropped 0 bases, with 10 bases sitting between them. Germline V CDR1 and CDR2: LGHDT, YNNKEL (reference sequence). CDR3 size: 15 residues. The CDR3 spells CASSRRENSGNTIYF. The CDR3 DNA follows: TGTGCCAGCAGCCGCCGGGAGAACTCTGGAAACACCATATATTTT.

The V gene is TRBV7-9, the J gene TRBJ1-1, with D perhaps TRBD1 (6 bases). V was cut by 4 bases and J by 6 bases, with 12 bases left in between. Germline-derived CDR1 and CDR2 are SEHNR and FQNEAQ (reference sequence). This CDR3 comprises 13 residues. The CDR3 DNA is TGTGCCAGCAGCTCCCCAGGGGCCGCTGAAGCTTTCTTT. Its translation is CASSSPGAAEAFF. The whole variable domain, filled in from reference TRBV7-9 and TRBJ1-1, reads DTGVSQNPRHKITKRGQNVTFRCDPISEHNRLYWYRQTLGQGPEFLTYFQNEAQLEKSRLLSDRFSAERPKGSFSTLEIQRTEQGDSAMYLCASSSPGAAEAFFGQGTRLTVV.

The chain has TRBV6-5 and TRBJ1-6; D not resolved. This CDR3 has 14 residues. Trimming shortened V by 2 bases and J by 9 bases, and 11 bases separated the two germline ends. Germline V gives CDR1 MNHEY, CDR2 SVGAGI. CDR3 nucleotides: TGTGCCAGCAGTTACGTGGTTGGGCGTTCACCCCTCCACTTT. Protein sequence: CASSYVVGRSPLHF.

The sample holds many counts of this clone. Other DNA sequences of this sample code for an identical CDR3. This chain links TRBV6-5 with TRBJ1-6; no reliable D call. CDR3 size: 14 residues. Trimming took off 8 bases at V and 10 bases at J, with 18 bases between the two ends. CDR1 MNHEY and CDR2 SVGAGI come from the germline V gene. CDR3 residues: CASSYRSPGSPLHF. The CDR3 nucleotides are TGTGCCAGCTCGTACCGCTCCCCGGGGTCACCCCTCCACTTT.

CDR3: CASRGQGGYNEQFF. The CDR3 DNA reads TGTGCCAGTAGGGGGCAGGGAGGTTACAATGAGCAGTTCTTC. The chain joins TRBV19 to TRBJ2-1; perhaps TRBD2 as D (6 bases). CDR1 is LNHDA, CDR2 SQIVND, per germline (reference sequence). The CDR3 sequence is 14 residues long. Between the trimmed V and J ends, which lost 6 bases and 4 bases, there was a span of 13 bases.